Below, 21 T cell receptor beta chains from the same sample are listed, as sequenced in a study of OX40 agonist ivuxolimab in advanced cancers. Measured with immunoSEQ multiplex PCR; TCRdb has only the in-frame clones, and not every one. The sample has 70,000 or so clones, around 90% seen once. Sample: CD4+ or CD8+ T cells sorted from blood, taken in a trial of the OX40 agonist ivuxolimab. These receptors were obtained from an adult with an advanced solid tumor such as melanoma, head and neck, liver or kidney cancer.

The rearrangement links TRBV27 to TRBJ2-7; 10 bases fit TRBD2. The CDR3 spans 15 residues. Trimming removed 7 bases from V and 4 bases from J; junction bases left unmatched: 10. Germline CDR1 MNHEY, CDR2 SMNVEV (reference sequence). The CDR3 spells CASKEPASGSYEQYF. Here the CDR3 DNA reads TGTGCCAGCAAGGAACCGGCTAGCGGGAGTTACGAGCAGTACTTC.

The chain carries TRBV6-1 and TRBJ2-5, with 7 positions matching TRBD1. There are 19 residues in the CDR3. Germline assignment: CDR1 MNHNS and CDR2 SASEGT. J was trimmed by 11 bases and V by 0 bases; bases with no gene match: 24. CDR3 nucleotides: TGTGCCAGCAGTGAAGCCGGGGCAGGGGGAATTAAAAAACGAGGGGAGCAGTACTTC. This codes for CASSEAGAGGIKKRGEQYF.

The CDR3 reads CASSLAGEGYEQFF. The CDR3, as DNA: TGCGCCAGCAGCCTAGCGGGAGAAGGCTATGAGCAGTTCTTC. The gene calls are TRBV5-1 and TRBJ2-1, with 10 nucleotides matching TRBD2. V was clipped by 4 bases and J by 8 bases; unmatched bases: 6. The germline V gene encodes CDR1 SGHRS and CDR2 YFSETQ. The CDR3 is 14 amino acids.

CDR3 coding DNA: TGCGCCAGCAGACCCCGACTAGCGGGGAGCTCCTACGAGCAGTACTTC. This encodes CASRPRLAGSSYEQYF. The chain joins TRBV10-1 to TRBJ2-5; TRBD2 matches at 11 bases. The J call may be in error: the DNA end matches TRBJ2-7 better. This CDR3 region has 16 residues. Germline V gene sequence: CDR1 WNHNN, CDR2 SYGVQD (reference sequence).

The chain has TRBV10-3 and TRBJ1-2; weak D call: TRBD1 (5 bases). This CDR3 is built from 14 residues. Trimming pared 2 bases from V and 2 bases from J, leaving 9 bases between. CDR1 is ENHRY and CDR2 is SYGVKD in the germline V gene. This CDR3 is CAISEGASNYGYTF. CDR3 coding DNA: TGTGCCATCAGTGAGGGGGCCAGCAACTATGGCTACACCTTC.

V and J are TRBV19 and TRBJ1-1; TRBD1 matches at 11 bases. Germline V gene data show CDR1 as LNHDA and CDR2 as SQIVND (reference sequence). The J segment lost 6 bases and the V segment lost 4 bases, leaving 16 bases of the junction unmatched. The CDR3 runs to 18 residues. Here the CDR3 DNA reads TGTGCCAGTAGTACCGAGGTATGGACAGGGGGCTCTAACGCTGAAGCTTTCTTT. Translation gives CASSTEVWTGGSNAEAFF.

The V gene is TRBV10-3, the J gene TRBJ1-2, with 8 bases identical to TRBD1. J was trimmed by 7 bases and V by 6 bases; bases with no gene match: 7. CDR1 and CDR2 from the germline V gene are ENHRY and SYGVKD. The CDR3 totals 13 residues. CDR3 coding DNA: TGTGCCATCAGCGACACAGGGGGGGGTGGCTACACCTTC. This codes for CAISDTGGGGYTF.

The rearrangement uses TRBV2 and TRBJ1-1; maybe TRBD1 (6 bases). Germline loops: CDR1 SNHLY, CDR2 FYNNEI. The CDR3 sequence is 14 residues long. V shed 2 bases and J shed 4 bases, with 11 bases lying between them. CDR3 residues: CASSEMQGLTEAFF. DNA for the CDR3: TGTGCCAGCAGTGAAATGCAGGGGCTCACTGAAGCTTTCTTT.

The chain carries TRBV19 and TRBJ2-5; D possibly corresponds to TRBD2 (5 bases). This CDR3 region has 15 residues. The germline V and J ends were trimmed by 2 bases and 2 bases, with 12 bases remaining between them. Germline V gene data show CDR1 as LNHDA and CDR2 as SQIVND (reference sequence). The CDR3 spells CASSIRAGVQETQYF. The CDR3 DNA reads TGTGCCAGTAGTATACGCGCGGGCGTACAAGAGACCCAGTACTTC.

This chain connects TRBV25-1 to TRBJ1-2, with D perhaps matching TRBD1 (5 bases). The V end was cut by 10 bases, the J end by 0 bases, with 9 bases between. Germline-derived CDR1 and CDR2 are MGHDK and SYGVNS. The CDR3 runs to 12 residues. CDR3 in amino acids: CAMGRSNYGYTF. The CDR3 DNA sequence: TGTGCCATGGGACGGTCTAACTATGGCTACACCTTC.

The chain combines TRBV11-2 with TRBJ2-1; TRBD2 agrees at 12 bases. This CDR3 has 16 residues. V trimming: 5 bases; J trimming: 8 bases; junction bases outside the gene matches: 10. Germline loops: CDR1 SGHAT, CDR2 FQNNGV. The CDR3 DNA follows: TGTGCCAGCAGCCGACGACTAGCGGGAGCAGTAGATGAGCAGTTCTTC. Protein: CASSRRLAGAVDEQFF.

V usage is TRBV10-2 and J usage is TRBJ1-4, with D unresolved. The V gene's germline CDR1 is WSHSY and CDR2 SAAADI. V was shortened by 8 bases and J by 7 bases, with 14 bases between the two germline ends. This CDR3 region has 13 residues. The CDR3, as DNA: TGCGCCAGCGGGCGGGCAGACGGTGAAAAACTGTTTTTT. Translated: CASGRADGEKLFF.

The chain joins TRBV5-5 to TRBJ2-2, with 15 nucleotides matching TRBD2. J was trimmed by 1 base and V by 4 bases; bases with no gene match: 2. CDR3 length: 17 amino acids. CDR1 SGHKS and CDR2 YYEKEE come from the germline V gene (reference sequence). CDR3 sequence: CASSVGLAGGNTGELFF. As DNA, the CDR3 is TGTGCCAGCAGCGTGGGACTAGCGGGAGGGAACACCGGGGAGCTGTTTTTT.

The chain combines TRBV6-4 with TRBJ2-2, with D tentatively TRBD1 (6 bases). V lost 3 bases to trimming and J lost 1 base, with 6 bases between them. Germline CDR1 MRHNA, CDR2 SNTAGT. The CDR3 covers 14 residues. In DNA form, the CDR3 reads TGTGCCAGCAGTGAACAGGGGAACACCGGGGAGCTGTTTTTT. This gives the protein CASSEQGNTGELFF.

This chain uses TRBV28 with TRBJ2-2; TRBD2 matches at 10 bases. From germline, CDR1 is MDHEN and CDR2 SYDVKM. V shed 6 bases, J shed 5 bases, and the junction held 21 bases outside the gene matches. The CDR3 extends over 20 amino acids. CDR3 region: CASRGAGGREAGGRTGELFF. Here the CDR3 DNA reads TGTGCCAGCAGAGGGGCGGGGGGCCGTGAAGCGGGAGGGCGAACCGGGGAGCTGTTTTTT.

The rearrangement joins TRBV5-6 to TRBJ1-2; TRBD1 matches at 8 bases. J was trimmed by 6 bases and V by 2 bases; bases with no gene match: 3. The germline V gene encodes CDR1 SGHDT and CDR2 YYEEEE. The CDR3 is 13 residues long. CDR3 loop: CASSFRQGNGYTF. Here the CDR3 DNA reads TGTGCCAGCAGCTTTCGACAGGGGAATGGCTACACCTTC.

The chain recombines TRBV27 with TRBJ2-2; 11 bases map to TRBD1. Germline CDR1 is MNHEY and CDR2 is SMNVEV (reference sequence). V lost 5 bases, J lost 2 bases, and 4 bases stayed unmatched. The CDR3 sequence is 16 residues long. The CDR3 region has the DNA TGTGCCAGCAGTCAAAGGACAGGGGGCAACACCGGGGAGCTGTTTTTT. Encoded protein: CASSQRTGGNTGELFF.

The chain uses TRBV7-2 and TRBJ2-5, with 13 bases lining up with TRBD2. Trimming took 5 bases from V and 5 from J; bases not matched to a gene: 5. CDR3 length: 15 amino acids. The germline CDR1 and CDR2 sequences are SGHTA and FQGNSA. This CDR3 is CASSEGLAGRETQYF. The DNA for the CDR3 is TGTGCCAGCAGCGAGGGACTAGCGGGAAGGGAGACCCAGTACTTC. Drawing the rest from reference TRBV7-2 and TRBJ2-5, the complete variable domain is GAGVSQSPSNKVTEKGKDVELRCDPISGHTALYWYRQSLGQGLEFLIYFQGNSAPDKSGLPSDRFSAERTGGSVSTLTIQRTQQEDSAVYLCASSEGLAGRETQYFGPGTRLLVL.

V gene TRBV10-3 combines with J gene TRBJ1-1, with 7 bases that match TRBD1. The CDR3 totals 14 residues. Germline V gene sequence: CDR1 ENHRY, CDR2 SYGVKD. J gave up 3 bases and V 5 bases, and 6 bases lay outside the gene matches. The CDR3 region has the DNA TGTGCCATCAGTTGGACAGGTGGGGACACTGAAGCTTTCTTT. Protein: CAISWTGGDTEAFF.

The chain links TRBV18 to TRBJ2-7, with TRBD1 matching 7 bases. V was clipped by 3 bases and J by 2 bases; unmatched bases: 7. Germline V gives CDR1 KGHSH, CDR2 LQKENI. The CDR3 covers 15 residues. The CDR3 nucleotides read TGTGCCAGCTCACCTTCCGGGACAGCTACCTACGAGCAGTACTTC. This gives the protein CASSPSGTATYEQYF.

The chain has TRBV5-1 and TRBJ2-2; TRBD1 agrees at 8 bases. V gave up 7 bases and J gave up 5 bases; unmatched junction bases: 10. CDR3 length: 15 amino acids. Germline V gene lookup returns CDR1 SGHRS and CDR2 YFSETQ. The CDR3: CASLSGTGGTGELFF. The CDR3 DNA is TGCGCCAGCCTCTCCGGGACAGGTGGGACCGGGGAGCTGTTTTTT. Based on the CDR3 plus reference TRBV5-1 and TRBJ2-2, the full variable domain is KAGVTQTPRYLIKTRGQQVTLSCSPISGHRSVSWYQQTPGQGLQFLFEYFSETQRNKGNFPGRFSGRQFSNSRSEMNVSTLELGDSALYLCASLSGTGGTGELFFGEGSRLTVL.